Listed below are T cell receptor beta chains from one sample, sequenced in a study of blood T cell repertoires in COVID-19. Assay used: immunoSEQ multiplex PCR; TCRdb lists only in-frame clones, some missing. The sample records 300,000 to 400,000 clones, 80% to 90% being singletons. The sample consisted of peripheral blood. The receptor set was obtained from a woman in her 30s with COVID-19, enrolled during active disease. Each CDR3 is given with its conserved first and last residue. Each record gives: CDR3 length, V gene, J gene, CDR3 protein.

CDR3 length: 15; V gene: TRBV7-8; J gene: TRBJ2-7; CDR3 protein: CASSLRTQGAHEQYF
CDR3 length: 15; V gene: TRBV6-2/TRBV6-3; J gene: TRBJ2-7; CDR3 protein: CASSLGQGRSYEQYF
CDR3 length: 15; V gene: TRBV5-1; J gene: TRBJ1-1; CDR3 protein: CASSHPRQENTEAFF
CDR3 length: 18; V gene: TRBV14; J gene: TRBJ2-3; CDR3 protein: CASSQGSGLAVSTDTQYF
CDR3 length: 15; V gene: TRBV7-9; J gene: TRBJ1-5; CDR3 protein: CASSPRGGGNQPQHF
CDR3 length: 13; V gene: TRBV6-6; J gene: TRBJ2-1; CDR3 protein: CASGILEGNEQFF
CDR3 length: 15; V gene: TRBV5-4; J gene: TRBJ2-1; CDR3 protein: CASSPDRDPYNEQFF
CDR3 length: 15; V gene: TRBV28; J gene: TRBJ1-2; CDR3 protein: CASSNPGGEVPRNTF
CDR3 length: 16; V gene: TRBV23-1; J gene: TRBJ1-3; CDR3 protein: CASSQSTGFSGNTIYF
CDR3 length: 19; V gene: TRBV6-2/TRBV6-3; J gene: TRBJ2-1; CDR3 protein: CASSSPSPMGAGGNNEQFF
CDR3 length: 12; V gene: TRBV12-3/TRBV12-4; J gene: TRBJ1-2; CDR3 protein: CASSLTGYGYTF
CDR3 length: 15; V gene: TRBV7-8; J gene: TRBJ1-4; CDR3 protein: CASCYGPGGREKLFF
CDR3 length: 15; V gene: TRBV28; J gene: TRBJ2-7; CDR3 protein: CASSLSPGLAYEQYF
CDR3 length: 12; V gene: TRBV7-2; J gene: TRBJ1-2; CDR3 protein: CASSNRGLGYTF
CDR3 length: 16; V gene: TRBV19; J gene: TRBJ2-1; CDR3 protein: CASSTSGGAGGGEQFF
CDR3 length: 13; V gene: TRBV28; J gene: TRBJ2-1; CDR3 protein: CASRERVYNEQFF
CDR3 length: 13; V gene: TRBV14; J gene: TRBJ1-1; CDR3 protein: CASSLSAANEAFF
CDR3 length: 14; V gene: TRBV6-5; J gene: TRBJ2-7; CDR3 protein: CASSMTGAGYEQYF
CDR3 length: 16; V gene: TRBV10-3; J gene: TRBJ1-1; CDR3 protein: CAITSGTGVENTEAFF
CDR3 length: 14; V gene: TRBV6-5; J gene: TRBJ2-7; CDR3 protein: CASRKTQGSYEQYF
CDR3 length: 18; V gene: TRBV3-1/TRBV3-2; J gene: TRBJ2-5; CDR3 protein: CASSQGLGLAGGRETQYF
CDR3 length: 15; V gene: TRBV6-2/TRBV6-3; J gene: TRBJ1-5; CDR3 protein: CASSYWGGRDQPQHF
CDR3 length: 13; V gene: TRBV24-1; J gene: TRBJ1-1; CDR3 protein: CATSSGQGDQAFF
CDR3 length: 13; V gene: TRBV7-6; J gene: TRBJ2-3; CDR3 protein: CASSLVAGDTQYF
CDR3 length: 15; V gene: TRBV7-2; J gene: TRBJ2-1; CDR3 protein: CASSESVSSYNEQFF
CDR3 length: 21; V gene: TRBV14; J gene: TRBJ2-5; CDR3 protein: CASNPGPPTAQGEWIQETQYF
CDR3 length: 15; V gene: TRBV19; J gene: TRBJ2-2; CDR3 protein: CASSNGRDYNGELFF
CDR3 length: 13; V gene: TRBV5-1; J gene: TRBJ1-6; CDR3 protein: CATRRGDSSPLHF
CDR3 length: 16; V gene: TRBV5-4; J gene: TRBJ2-5; CDR3 protein: CASSERLAGGAETQYF
CDR3 length: 15; V gene: TRBV28; J gene: TRBJ2-5; CDR3 protein: CASSLWGGLERTQYF
CDR3 length: 14; V gene: TRBV23-1; J gene: TRBJ1-3; CDR3 protein: CASSQPRTRNTIYF
CDR3 length: 14; V gene: TRBV7-9; J gene: TRBJ2-2; CDR3 protein: CASSLDLVPGELFF
CDR3 length: 14; V gene: TRBV11-3; J gene: TRBJ2-1; CDR3 protein: CASSLGLASAEQFF
CDR3 length: 15; V gene: TRBV5-1; J gene: TRBJ2-5; CDR3 protein: CASSFGTGGQETQYF
CDR3 length: 13; V gene: TRBV27; J gene: TRBJ2-2; CDR3 protein: CASSLLGPGELFF
CDR3 length: 16; V gene: TRBV5-1; J gene: TRBJ2-2; CDR3 protein: CASRTGGGSYTGELFF
CDR3 length: 15; V gene: TRBV27; J gene: TRBJ2-7; CDR3 protein: CASSPHRGRVSEQYF
CDR3 length: 14; V gene: TRBV11-2; J gene: TRBJ2-5; CDR3 protein: CASSLGLRGETQYF
CDR3 length: 16; V gene: TRBV5-4; J gene: TRBJ2-3; CDR3 protein: CASSLASGRGADTQYF
CDR3 length: 14; V gene: TRBV5-4; J gene: TRBJ1-4; CDR3 protein: CASSVRDRGGKLFF
CDR3 length: 16; V gene: TRBV5-8; J gene: TRBJ1-1; CDR3 protein: CASSLAGGTVNTEAFF
CDR3 length: 14; V gene: TRBV6-2/TRBV6-3; J gene: TRBJ2-7; CDR3 protein: CASSLGGAAYEQYF
CDR3 length: 16; V gene: TRBV28; J gene: TRBJ1-2; CDR3 protein: CASSLYYGTGARGYTF
CDR3 length: 17; V gene: TRBV10-3; J gene: TRBJ1-3; CDR3 protein: CAIRGSDRGGEGNTIYF
CDR3 length: 13; V gene: TRBV10-3; J gene: TRBJ1-4; CDR3 protein: CAIRPEGNEKLFF
CDR3 length: 13; V gene: TRBV12-3/TRBV12-4; J gene: TRBJ2-1; CDR3 protein: CASSILSDSEQFF
CDR3 length: 16; V gene: TRBV6-2/TRBV6-3; J gene: TRBJ2-3; CDR3 protein: CASSYPRGWSTDTQYF
CDR3 length: 15; V gene: TRBV29-1; J gene: TRBJ1-2; CDR3 protein: CSVEDRPGTVYGYTF
CDR3 length: 15; V gene: TRBV5-4; J gene: TRBJ1-2; CDR3 protein: CASSSRGDFSYGYTF
CDR3 length: 15; V gene: TRBV5-1; J gene: TRBJ2-5; CDR3 protein: CASSWRSPIEETQYF
CDR3 length: 15; V gene: TRBV30; J gene: TRBJ2-5; CDR3 protein: CAWSVGFGRGETQYF
CDR3 length: 19; V gene: TRBV7-2; J gene: TRBJ2-1; CDR3 protein: CASSPSIGSGLAEYNEQFF
CDR3 length: 13; V gene: TRBV2; J gene: TRBJ1-3; CDR3 protein: CASSQGQGNTIYF
CDR3 length: 15; V gene: TRBV7-7; J gene: TRBJ2-1; CDR3 protein: CASSLGLAAINEQFF
CDR3 length: 16; V gene: TRBV6-6; J gene: TRBJ2-3; CDR3 protein: CASSYRSGGRTDTQYF
CDR3 length: 15; V gene: TRBV28; J gene: TRBJ1-6; CDR3 protein: CASRSDRAYNSPLHF